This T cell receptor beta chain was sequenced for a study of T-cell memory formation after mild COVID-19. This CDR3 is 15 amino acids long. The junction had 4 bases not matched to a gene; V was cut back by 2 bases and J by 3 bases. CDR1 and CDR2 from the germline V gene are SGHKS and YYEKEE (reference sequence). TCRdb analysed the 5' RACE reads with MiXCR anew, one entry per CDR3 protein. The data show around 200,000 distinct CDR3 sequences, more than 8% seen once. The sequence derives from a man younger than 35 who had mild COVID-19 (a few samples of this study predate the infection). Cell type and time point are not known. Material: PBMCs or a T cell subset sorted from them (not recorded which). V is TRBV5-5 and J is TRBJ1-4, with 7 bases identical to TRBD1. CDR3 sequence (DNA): TGTGCCAGCAGCTTAGGGACAGAACCTAATGAAAAACTGTTTTTT. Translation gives CASSLGTEPNEKLFF.